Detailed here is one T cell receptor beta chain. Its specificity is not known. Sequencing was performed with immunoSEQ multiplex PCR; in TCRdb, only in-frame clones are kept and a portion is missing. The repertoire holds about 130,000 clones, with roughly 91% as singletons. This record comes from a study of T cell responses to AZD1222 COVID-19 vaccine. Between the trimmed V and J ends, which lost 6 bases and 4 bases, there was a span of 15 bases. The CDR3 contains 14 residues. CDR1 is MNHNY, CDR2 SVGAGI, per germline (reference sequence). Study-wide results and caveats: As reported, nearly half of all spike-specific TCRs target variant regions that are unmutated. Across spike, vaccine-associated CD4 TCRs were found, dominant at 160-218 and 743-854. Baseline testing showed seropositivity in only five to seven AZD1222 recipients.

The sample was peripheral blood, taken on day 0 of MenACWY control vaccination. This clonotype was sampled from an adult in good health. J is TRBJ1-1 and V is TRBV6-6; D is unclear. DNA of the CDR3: TGTGCCAGCAGCCCGGGTCTGGGAGGCACTGAAGCTTTCTTT. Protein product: CASSPGLGGTEAFF.